A selection of T cell receptor beta chains follows, all from one sample in a study of T-cell reconstitution after alpha-beta-depleted transplantation in children. Using its own MiXCR run on the PCR reads, TCRdb lists one record per CDR3 protein. This table holds hundreds of thousands of distinct CDR3 sequences, under 15% found once. Source: PBMCs, taken before TCRalphabeta/CD19-depleted stem cell transplant. These receptors all stem from a girl aged 2 to 9 with congenital amegakaryocytic thrombocytopenia, due to receive a stem cell transplant. CDR3s leave out the opening cysteine and the closing phenylalanine or tryptophan. The order of the fields is V gene, clone size, D gene, CDR3 protein. A D gene is named only where the DNA matches it firmly. Clone sizes are given selectively: once, few, many, or a class where the clone is expanded.

TRBV7-9	.	.	ASSLGDSYIRPQF
TRBV7-9	few	.	ASSFPTVNTGELF
TRBV4-1	.	.	ASSQDGSTNTGELF
TRBV28	many	.	ASSFRGGSPLH
TRBV20-1	many	.	SARDRTPLQF
TRBV5-5	.	TRBD1	ASSLTGHYDYEQY
TRBV30	few	.	AWSVASLRQY
TRBV29-1	.	.	SATDYYEQY
TRBV7-2	many	.	ASTRTFYQETQY
TRBV7-9	.	.	ASSYKQGFTEAF
TRBV7-9	many	.	ASSFPAYEQY
TRBV10-3	few	TRBD2	AISKPGGGEQY
TRBV5-1	.	.	ASSLGGGARNTEAF
TRBV28	few	.	ASTPPVETEAF
TRBV30	.	.	AWTPPGVWNEQF
TRBV7-9	few	TRBD2	ASSLDSGRYNEQF
TRBV2	.	.	ASAIRTNTGELF
TRBV11-1	.	.	ASSLIFSQEGSSYNEQF
TRBV29-1	.	TRBD2	SVLPRGGLAGVGSYNEQF
TRBV2	.	TRBD2	ARLADKGEQY
TRBV5-1	.	.	ASSLAYGTRDSPLH
TRBV5-1	many	.	ASRFGSGYTQY
TRBV5-1	.	.	ASSLRVIQGNEKLF
TRBV15	many	.	ATSRDPKGLSGYT
TRBV10-3	.	TRBD2	AISELPRGGGWFYNEQF
TRBV29-1	few	.	SAGTGFRTEAF
TRBV29-1	.	TRBD1	SVPGGQGSYNEQF
TRBV20-1	many	.	SARGRLDYNEQF
TRBV5-6	.	TRBD2	ASSLVDGSTGGADTQY
TRBV29-1	many	TRBD2	SVEFGDYPRVEQY
TRBV5-6	few	.	ASSLVARETQY
TRBV6-5	many	TRBD1	ASSYSGTAADEQF
TRBV20-1	few	.	SARALGSSYEQY
TRBV5-1	few	TRBD2	ASSSLAGGNSYEQY
TRBV25-1	many	.	ASSELGQGLGAYNSPLH
TRBV10-3	.	TRBD2	AISESTSGRAKTDTQY
TRBV28	.	.	ASSLYPFWGSTDTQY
TRBV7-2	many	.	ASSFVLGTYEQY
TRBV20-1	.	.	SARAGGRMALH
TRBV11-2	.	TRBD2	ASSLGRHSYEQY
TRBV5-1	.	.	ASSLFSSGPSKSYEAF
TRBV12-3/TRBV12-4	.	TRBD1	ASSLGRQGARYNEQF
TRBV12-3/TRBV12-4	.	.	ASTKSDLMPFNEQF
TRBV24-1	.	.	ATSQGTEAF
TRBV12-3/TRBV12-4	.	.	ASSPPPNEQF
TRBV7-9	.	.	ASSHHWASGSYEQY
TRBV25-1	many	TRBD2	ASSEASGRNEQF
TRBV3-1	few	.	ASSQERGPSGANVLT
TRBV13	.	.	ASSPPGHYFTSQF
TRBV5-1	few	.	ASSPTTAILTYEQY
TRBV7-9	few	.	ASSKETDRDSQY
TRBV27	many	.	ASSLAPSGWETQY
TRBV20-1	few	TRBD2	SGKDSGRLYNEQF
TRBV5-1	many	TRBD2	ASSPVWGRASDTQY
TRBV20-1	few	TRBD2	SAAREIYEQY
TRBV3-1	few	.	ASSPPLRQTQY
TRBV7-9	few	.	ASSSRIPISYNEQF